What follows are 19 T cell receptor beta chains derived from one specimen sequenced in a study of blood T cells in healthy people across ages. Combining a sample-barcoded 5' primer with a J-beta primer mix, a second PCR ran for roughly 6 to 12 cycles. A single record per CDR3 protein comes from TCRdb applying MiXCR to the 5' RACE reads. This sample yields 700,000 or so distinct CDR3 sequences, of which 20% to 25% are seen a single time; around a fifth belongs to the top ten. The sequenced sample was blood. Receptor source: an older man in good health.

For the CDR3, the DNA is TGTGCCAGCAGTTACCCTCCAGGGGGACACCACTACAATGAGCAGTTCTTC. Its protein is CASSYPPGGHHYNEQFF. The genes are TRBV6-2 or TRBV6-3 and TRBJ2-1; TRBD1 agrees at 7 bases. Trimming cost V 2 bases and J 3 bases; bases outside gene matches: 10. The CDR3 length is 17 residues. CDR1 is MNHEY, CDR2 SVGEGT, per germline.

This clonotype was recorded a few times. This chain uses TRBV28 with TRBJ2-3; 8 bases align to TRBD2. Germline trimming cut 5 bases from V and 2 bases from J; bases unmatched to any gene: 15. The CDR3 runs to 18 residues. The germline V gene encodes CDR1 MDHEN and CDR2 SYDVKM. CDR3 protein: CASSRSPGLGSFTDTQYF. CDR3 in DNA: TGTGCCAGCAGTCGCTCCCCGGGACTAGGGTCATTCACAGATACGCAGTATTTT.

This clonotype turned up a few times. This chain uses TRBV11-2 with TRBJ1-3; D uncertain. This CDR3 is built from 16 residues. CDR1 is SGHAT, CDR2 FQNNGV, per germline. V was pared by 5 bases and J by 4 bases, with 18 bases between. CDR3 coding DNA: TGTGCCAGCAGCCTTAAGTTAACGGGTTTCGGAAACACCATATATTTT. Translated, it gives CASSLKLTGFGNTIYF.

The sample holds many counts of this clonotype. V usage is TRBV20-1 and J usage is TRBJ1-2; D might be TRBD1 (6 bases). Trimming took off 6 bases at V and 2 bases at J, with 13 bases between the two ends. Germline V gene lookup returns CDR1 DFQATT and CDR2 SNEGSKA (reference sequence). The CDR3 extends over 13 amino acids. The CDR3 spells CSAWDTMNYGYTF. DNA for the CDR3: TGCAGTGCATGGGACACCATGAACTATGGCTACACCTTC.

This clonotype was seen a few times. The chain links TRBV20-1 to TRBJ2-1; D gene ambiguous. The CDR3 is made up of 12 amino acids. V lost 2 bases and J lost 9, with 11 bases in between. Germline loops: CDR1 DFQATT, CDR2 SNEGSKA (reference sequence). In nucleotides, the CDR3 is TGCAGTGCTAGACCAGAGTTGGGTGAGCAGTTCTTC. Its protein product is CSARPELGEQFF.

V and J are TRBV12-5 and TRBJ2-1, with 13 bases lining up with TRBD2. The CDR3 sequence is 16 residues long. V shed 11 bases and J 5 bases; nucleotides not matched to a gene: 12. The germline V gene encodes CDR1 LGHNT and CDR2 FRNRAP. CDR3 sequence reads: CASRRTSGSRNNEQFF. In nucleotides, the CDR3 is TGTGCTTCTCGAAGGACTAGCGGGAGCCGAAACAATGAGCAGTTCTTC.

The rearrangement links TRBV5-1 to TRBJ2-1; 7 nucleotides align to TRBD2. J lost 8 bases, V lost 4 bases, and 3 bases had no gene match. The length of the CDR3 is 12 residues. CDR1 is SGHRS and CDR2 is YFSETQ in the germline V gene. DNA of the CDR3: TGCGCCAGCAGCGGAGGACTAGATGAGCAGTTCTTC. Its protein is CASSGGLDEQFF.

This chain uses TRBV12-3 or TRBV12-4 with TRBJ2-1; either TRBD1 or TRBD2 may fit D (6 bases each). The V end lost 1 base, the J end lost 7 bases, and 11 bases lay between the germline ends. This CDR3 spans 14 amino acids. CDR3 DNA: TGTGCCAGCAGTTTAGGCGGCGGGACAAATGAGCAGTTCTTC. It is translated as CASSLGGGTNEQFF.

This clonotype turned up a few times. The CDR3 sequence: CAYGLAGVGETQYF. DNA of the CDR3: TGTGCCTACGGACTAGCGGGAGTCGGAGAGACCCAGTACTTC. This chain uses TRBV30 with TRBJ2-5; 13 nucleotides line up with TRBD2. Germline loops: CDR1 GTSNPN, CDR2 SVGIG (reference sequence). V was pared by 7 bases and J by 4 bases, with 6 bases of the junction left unmatched. CDR3 length: 14 residues.

J is TRBJ2-3 and V is TRBV7-2; possibly TRBD1 for D (6 bases). The CDR3 has 13 residues. Germline V gives CDR1 SGHTA, CDR2 FQGNSA. V lost 5 bases and J 6 bases, leaving 12 bases between the germline ends. In nucleotides, the CDR3 is TGTGCCAGCAGCCAGGGGTACTCGGATACGCAGTATTTT. This encodes CASSQGYSDTQYF.

This clonotype was detected only a few times. The chain employs TRBV15 and TRBJ1-1; 8 positions match TRBD1. The CDR3 contains 16 residues. Germline V gene data show CDR1 as LNHNV and CDR2 as YYDKDF (reference sequence). V dropped 1 base and J dropped 0; count of bases not matched to a gene: 4. The CDR3 loop reads CATSRVRQGMNTEAFF. CDR3 nucleotide sequence: TGTGCCACCAGCAGAGTAAGACAGGGGATGAACACTGAAGCTTTCTTT.

This clonotype has more than one count but fewer than ten. The chain employs TRBV20-1 and TRBJ1-4; weak D call: TRBD1 (6 bases). CDR3 length: 15 residues. Trimming left V 2 bases short and J 3 bases short, with 13 bases between. CDR1 and CDR2 (germline): DFQATT, SNEGSKA (reference sequence). In DNA form, the CDR3 reads TGCAGTGCTAGAAACAGGGTCGCCTCTAATGAAAAACTGTTTTTT. Translated, it gives CSARNRVASNEKLFF.

This chain uses TRBV7-9 with TRBJ1-2; D call uncertain. The CDR3 contains 12 residues. V shed 3 bases and J shed 8 bases, with 10 bases lying between them. Germline V gene lookup returns CDR1 SEHNR and CDR2 FQNEAQ (reference sequence). DNA of the CDR3: TGTGCCAGCAGCTTCTCCACGGAGGGCTACACCTTC. Its protein product is CASSFSTEGYTF. The full variable domain, rest sourced from reference TRBV7-9 and TRBJ1-2, is DTGVSQNPRHKITKRGQNVTFRCDPISEHNRLYWYRQTLGQGPEFLTYFQNEAQLEKSRLLSDRFSAERPKGSFSTLEIQRTEQGDSAMYLCASSFSTEGYTFGSGTRLTVV.

This clonotype was counted ten times or more. V is TRBV6-6 and J is TRBJ1-1; 9 positions agree with TRBD1. Germline loops: CDR1 MNHNY, CDR2 SVGAGI (reference sequence). V lost 4 bases, J lost 4 bases, and 7 bases stayed unmatched. CDR3 size: 15 residues. CDR3 sequence (DNA): TGTGCCAGCAGTTCCCGGGACAGGGCGGGCACTGAAGCTTTCTTT. This gives the protein CASSSRDRAGTEAFF.

The gene calls are TRBV7-2 and TRBJ1-1; TRBD1 is a possible D gene (6 bases). Germline CDR1 and CDR2: SGHTA and FQGNSA. The CDR3 has 17 amino acids. Deletions cut 2 bases from V and 2 bases from J, with 18 bases between. The CDR3 coding sequence is TGTGCCAGCAGCTTATTTCTGGGGGCACCAGGTAACACTGAAGCTTTCTTT. This encodes CASSLFLGAPGNTEAFF. Variable domain in full (rest from reference TRBV7-2 and TRBJ1-1): GAGVSQSPSNKVTEKGKDVELRCDPISGHTALYWYRQSLGQGLEFLIYFQGNSAPDKSGLPSDRFSAERTGGSVSTLTIQRTQQEDSAVYLCASSLFLGAPGNTEAFFGQGTRLTVV.

This chain links TRBV5-1 with TRBJ2-1, with TRBD2 matching 7 bases. This CDR3 region has 13 residues. The germline V gene encodes CDR1 SGHRS and CDR2 YFSETQ. The junction had 2 bases not matched to a gene; V was cut back by 1 base and J by 7 bases. DNA for the CDR3: TGCGCCAGCAGCTTGATTAGCGGGAATGAGCAGTTCTTC. Its protein is CASSLISGNEQFF.

The V call is TRBV9, the J call TRBJ2-3; TRBD2 agrees at 10 bases. The CDR3 extends over 16 amino acids. Per germline, CDR1 SGDLS and CDR2 YYNGEE. The junction had 4 bases not matched to a gene; V was cut back by 0 bases and J by 3 bases. In DNA form, the CDR3 reads TGTGCCAGCAGCGTAGGATTTAGCGGGAGGACAGATACGCAGTATTTT. Translated: CASSVGFSGRTDTQYF.

This clonotype has only a few counts. This chain uses TRBV7-2 with TRBJ1-1; D remains unclear. The CDR3 is 13 amino acids. V lost 3 bases, J lost 2 bases, and 7 bases lay in between. Germline V gene lookup returns CDR1 SGHTA and CDR2 FQGNSA. CDR3 region: CASSFVPNTEAFF. In nucleotides, the CDR3 is TGTGCCAGCAGCTTTGTACCCAACACTGAAGCTTTCTTT.

This clonotype was seen a few times. The chain combines TRBV7-3 with TRBJ1-1; 7 nucleotides line up with TRBD1. V was clipped by 4 bases and J by 4 bases; unmatched bases: 9. CDR1 is SGHTA, CDR2 FQGTGA, per germline. The CDR3 is 15 amino acids. CDR3 sequence (DNA): TGTGCCAGCAGCTCTTTAGGGGGCGAGGGCACTGAAGCTTTCTTT. Protein: CASSSLGGEGTEAFF.